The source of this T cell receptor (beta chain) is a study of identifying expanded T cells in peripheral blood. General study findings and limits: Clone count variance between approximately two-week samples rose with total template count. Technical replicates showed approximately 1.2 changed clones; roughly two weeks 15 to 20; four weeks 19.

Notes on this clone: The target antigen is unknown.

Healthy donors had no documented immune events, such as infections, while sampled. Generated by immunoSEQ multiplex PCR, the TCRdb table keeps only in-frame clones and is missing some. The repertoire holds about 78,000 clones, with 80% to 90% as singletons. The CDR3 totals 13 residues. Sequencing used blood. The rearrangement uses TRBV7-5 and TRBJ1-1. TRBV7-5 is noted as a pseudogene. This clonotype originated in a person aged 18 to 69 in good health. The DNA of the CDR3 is TGTGCCAGAAGCTCTGAAGGAGGCACGAGTGCTTTCTTT. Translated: CARSSEGGTSAFF.